This TCR beta chain was profiled in a study of siplizumab effects on memory and regulatory T cells. Notes on the study in general: Proliferating siplizumab-cultured Tregs lacked confirmed suppressive function.

This CDR3 spans 13 amino acids. V was cut by 2 bases and J by 1 base, with 6 bases left in between. CDR1 SGHTS and CDR2 YDEGEE come from the germline V gene. Sequenced by immunoSEQ multiplex PCR; TCRdb stores in-frame clones only, minus some. The sample shows tens of thousands of clones, 95% to 98% of them seen only once. This clone was recorded once. No antigen is known for it. The sample taken for sequencing was naive CD8+ T cells sorted from blood. The chain joins TRBV5-8 to TRBJ1-1, with D hard to call. This sequence originates from a human donor in good health. CDR3 DNA sequence: TGTGCCAGCAGCTTCAAGCCGAACACTGAAGCTTTCTTT. Amino acid sequence: CASSFKPNTEAFF.